Sequencing of this T cell receptor beta chain was carried out in a study of monozygotic twins with inflammatory bowel disease. Study findings and constraints: A reduction in TCRbeta diversity (inverse Simpson) was seen in IBD patients relative to healthy co-twins. Among IBD patients, fewer clonotypes were shared with others than among healthy twins, especially with disease activity.

CDR3 length: 15 residues. CDR1 is SGHRS and CDR2 is YFSETQ in the germline V gene. As for this clonotype: The antigen remains undetermined.

TCRdb reanalyzed the 5' RACE reads and collapses them to one entry per CDR3 protein, without DNA. Recorded for this sample: about 380,000 distinct CDR3 sequences. V gene TRBV5-1 combines with J gene TRBJ2-5; TCRdb picks TRBD1, but there is no DNA to check that call. Source material: blood. This receptor was identified in a human donor with ulcerative colitis or Crohn's disease, or a healthy co-twin of an affected twin (not recorded which). The CDR3 sequence is CASSLGDHVSETQYF.